Listed below are T cell receptor beta chains from one sample, sequenced in a study of blood T cells in healthy people across ages. TCRdb independently ran MiXCR on the 5' RACE reads; one entry per CDR3 protein. The sample holds around 1,900,000 distinct CDR3 sequences; roughly 43% are singletons and the top ten take 20% to 25%. The sample comprised blood. The origin of the receptors is a human donor in good health. CDR3s include the opening cysteine and the closing phenylalanine or tryptophan. D genes are given only for firm matches. The size of a clone is reported for some rows only, either as once, few or many, or as a class for expanded clones.

v_call,cdr3_length,clone_size,j_call,d_call,cdr3_nt,cdr3_aa
TRBV20-1,13,few,TRBJ1-1,NA,TGCAGTGCTAGGCAAGACATGAACACTGAAGCTTTCTTT,CSARQDMNTEAFF
TRBV7-3,13,NA,TRBJ1-1,NA,TGTGCCCGCAGCTGGACACCGAACACTGAAGCTTTCTTT,CARSWTPNTEAFF
TRBV7-2,16,NA,TRBJ2-1,TRBD2,TGTGCCAGCAGCTACTCTCGGGGGGGCCATCACAATGAGCAGTTCTTC,CASSYSRGGHHNEQFF
TRBV12-3/TRBV12-4,13,NA,TRBJ2-1,NA,TGTGCCAGCAGTTTCGGTGGCTGGGGAAGGCAGTTCTTC,CASSFGGWGRQFF
TRBV6-1,16,NA,TRBJ1-6,NA,TGTGCCAGCAGTGAGTGGGTGAATCTGAAATATTCACCCCTCCACTTT,CASSEWVNLKYSPLHF
TRBV9,15,few,TRBJ2-7,TRBD2,TGTGCCAGCAGCATGAGCGGGGGAGTTTGGGACGAGCAGTACTTC,CASSMSGGVWDEQYF
TRBV7-6,15,NA,TRBJ1-6,NA,TGTGCCAGCAGCTTAGATTCGGGTATGGGGACACCCCTCCACTTT,CASSLDSGMGTPLHF
TRBV7-2,15,NA,TRBJ1-2,NA,TGTGCCAGCAGCTTAGGGGGCGGACTGGCCGAGGGCTACACCTTC,CASSLGGGLAEGYTF
TRBV20-1,14,once,TRBJ2-1,TRBD2,TGCAGGGCCGTTAGCGGGGGCACCTACAATGAGCAGTTCTTC,CRAVSGGTYNEQFF
TRBV10-3,16,NA,TRBJ2-1,NA,TGTGCCATCAGCCTGCAGCCGGGACGTATAGGGGATGAGCAGTTCTTC,CAISLQPGRIGDEQFF
TRBV14,19,NA,TRBJ1-4,TRBD1,TGTGCCAGCAGCCAAGATCCAAAAAATTCGAGGGGGCCGGGAGAAAAACTGTTTTTT,CASSQDPKNSRGPGEKLFF
TRBV4-3,18,NA,TRBJ2-3,NA,TGCGCCAGCAGCCAAGAGGGAAGAGGGTGGGGACGCACAGATACGCAGTATTTT,CASSQEGRGWGRTDTQYF
TRBV7-2,16,NA,TRBJ2-3,NA,TGTGCCAGCAGCTTAGTTGGCAGCTCTAGCACAGATACGCAGTATTTT,CASSLVGSSSTDTQYF
TRBV29-1,13,NA,TRBJ2-1,NA,TGCAGCGTCCCAACCCCGGGCAACAATGAGCAGTTCTTC,CSVPTPGNNEQFF
TRBV4-2,16,NA,TRBJ2-5,TRBD1,TGTGCCAGCAGCCTAAACCCTACAGGGGGCGGGGAGACCCAGTACTTC,CASSLNPTGGGETQYF
TRBV5-1,14,NA,TRBJ1-1,NA,TGCGCCAGCAGCTTGAGTCAGGGTCACACTGAAGCTTTCTTT,CASSLSQGHTEAFF
TRBV4-3,18,NA,TRBJ1-6,NA,TGCGCCAGCAGCCAAGATCTCCACTGGACAGCCTATAATCCACCCCTCCACTTT,CASSQDLHWTAYNPPLHF